This T cell receptor beta chain was retrieved from a study of cytomegalovirus exposure and HLA in healthy donors. Findings and limits, study-wide: Reported findings show TCR beta sequences accurately forecast HLA-A and HLA-B alleles in most subjects.

13 Jbeta primers and 60 Vbeta primers were used for the PCR. The method was immunoSEQ multiplex PCR; TCRdb's version includes in-frame clones alone and lacks a portion of them. The sample has under 200,000 clones, approximately 84% seen once. J lost 2 bases, V lost 4 bases, and 10 bases had no gene match. Looked up from germline, CDR1 is SNHLY and CDR2 is FYNNEI. The CDR3 has 16 residues. Concerning this clone: What it recognizes is unknown.

The sequencing input was PBMCs. J is TRBJ2-5 and V is TRBV2; 7 nucleotides match TRBD1. The source is a woman aged 45-60 years in good health and CMV-seropositive. The CDR3 DNA follows: TGTGCCAGCAGTGCCCTCGACAGGGTTAAACAAGAGACCCAGTACTTC. Its protein is CASSALDRVKQETQYF.